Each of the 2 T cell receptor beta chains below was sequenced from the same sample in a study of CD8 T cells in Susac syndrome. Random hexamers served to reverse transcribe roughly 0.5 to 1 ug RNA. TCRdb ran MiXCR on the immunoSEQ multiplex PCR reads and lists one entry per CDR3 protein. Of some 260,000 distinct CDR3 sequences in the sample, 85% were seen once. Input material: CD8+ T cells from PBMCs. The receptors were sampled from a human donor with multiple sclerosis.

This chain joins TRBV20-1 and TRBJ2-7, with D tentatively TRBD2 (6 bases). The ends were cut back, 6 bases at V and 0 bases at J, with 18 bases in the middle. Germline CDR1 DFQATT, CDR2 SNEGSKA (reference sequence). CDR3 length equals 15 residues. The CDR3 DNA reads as TGCAGTGCCACGGATGGCGGGGAGAGCTCCTACGAGCAGTACTTC. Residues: CSATDGGESSYEQYF.

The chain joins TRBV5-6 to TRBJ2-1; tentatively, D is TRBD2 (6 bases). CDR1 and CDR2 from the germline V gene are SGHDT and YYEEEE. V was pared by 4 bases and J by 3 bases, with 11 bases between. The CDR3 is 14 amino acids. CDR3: CASSVSGNYNEQFF. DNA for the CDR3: TGTGCCAGCAGCGTTAGCGGAAACTACAATGAGCAGTTCTTC.